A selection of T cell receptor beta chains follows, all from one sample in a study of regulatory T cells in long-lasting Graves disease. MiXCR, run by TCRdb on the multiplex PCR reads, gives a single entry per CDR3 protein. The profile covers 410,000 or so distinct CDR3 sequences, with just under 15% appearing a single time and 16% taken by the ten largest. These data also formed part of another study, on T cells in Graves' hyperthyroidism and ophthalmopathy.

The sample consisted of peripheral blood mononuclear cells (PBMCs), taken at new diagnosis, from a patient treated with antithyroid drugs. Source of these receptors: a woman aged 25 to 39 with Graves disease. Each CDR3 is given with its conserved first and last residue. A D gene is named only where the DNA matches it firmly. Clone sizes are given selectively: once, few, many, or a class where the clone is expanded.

TGTGCCAGCCGCTCGCTAGCGGATGAGCAGTTCTTC CASRSLADEQFF TRBJ2-1 12 many TRBD2 TRBV3-1
TGCAGTGCAACGGACAGGGCAGCCTACGAGCAGTACTTC CSATDRAAYEQYF TRBJ2-7 13 many TRBD1 TRBV20-1
TGTGCCAGTAGTATCGGGGGCGTCAACACTGAAGCTTTCTTT CASSIGGVNTEAFF TRBJ1-1 14 few . TRBV19
TGTGCCAGCAGCTTTGATCGGGGGCGCAACACTGAAGCTTTCTTT CASSFDRGRNTEAFF TRBJ1-1 15 many . TRBV7-9
TGTGCCAGCAGTCGTACCCCTTTGAATGAGCAGTTCTTC CASSRTPLNEQFF TRBJ2-1 13 . . TRBV6-2/TRBV6-3
TGTGCCAGCAGTCCCCCCCCGCGCGGGGGTAAGGTCGGGGAGCTGTTTTTT CASSPPPRGGKVGELFF TRBJ2-2 17 many TRBD2 TRBV12-3/TRBV12-4
TGCGCCAGCAGCCAAGAAGGAGCGGGAGGGTACAATGAGCAGTTCTTC CASSQEGAGGYNEQFF TRBJ2-1 16 few TRBD2 TRBV4-1
TGTGCCAGCAGCTTATCGGGACTAGCGGGAGGTTTGGACGAGCAGTACTTC CASSLSGLAGGLDEQYF TRBJ2-7 17 many TRBD2 TRBV11-2
TGTGCCAGCAGTAGGTGGGCGGGGAATGAGCAGTTCTTC CASSRWAGNEQFF TRBJ2-1 13 . . TRBV7-3
TGTGCCAGCTCCCGGGACACCTTAGGAACCCAGTACTTC CASSRDTLGTQYF TRBJ2-5 13 . . TRBV11-3
TGCAGTGCTAGAGAAAACAGTCTTGAAGCTTTCTTT CSARENSLEAFF TRBJ1-1 12 . . TRBV20-1
TGTGCCACTGCCCCTCGGTCAAATGAGCAGTTCTTC CATAPRSNEQFF TRBJ2-1 12 few . TRBV19
TGTGCCAGTAGTACCGGGCCTCCCTACGGGGAGCAGTACTTC CASSTGPPYGEQYF TRBJ2-7 14 . . TRBV19
TGTGCCAGCAGTTCCGACAGGATTGGAAACACCATATATTTT CASSSDRIGNTIYF TRBJ1-3 14 few . TRBV6-5
TGCGCCAGCAGCCCCTCCGGGGAAAGCAATCAGCCCCAGCATTTT CASSPSGESNQPQHF TRBJ1-5 15 . . TRBV5-1
TGCAGTGCTAGCAACACGGAGAACACTGAAGCTTTCTTT CSASNTENTEAFF TRBJ1-1 13 many . TRBV20-1
TGCAGTGCTAATCACAATGAGCAGTTCTTC CSANHNEQFF TRBJ2-1 10 many . TRBV20-1
TGTGCCAGCAGCTTAGGGACTAGCGGGAGGGCCGAGACCCAGTACTTC CASSLGTSGRAETQYF TRBJ2-5 16 many TRBD2 TRBV11-2
TGTGCCAGCAGTTCTCGGAGCTCCTACAATGAGCAGTTCTTC CASSSRSSYNEQFF TRBJ2-1 14 many . TRBV28
TGTGCCAGCGGGCCCGGGGGTTCAGATACGGAGCAGTTCTTC CASGPGGSDTEQFF TRBJ2-1 14 few . TRBV12-3/TRBV12-4
TGTGCCAGCGGTTGGGCTAGCGGGGTCTCTGGGGCCAACGTCCTGACTTTC CASGWASGVSGANVLTF TRBJ2-6 17 many TRBD2 TRBV12-3/TRBV12-4
TGTGCCAGCAATAACCTCCGGGACAGCAGACCTCTAGCCAAAAACATTCAGTACTTC CASNNLRDSRPLAKNIQYF TRBJ2-4 19 . TRBD1 TRBV6-2/TRBV6-3
TGTGCCTGGACCAGGACTTCCTACAATGAGCAGTTCTTC CAWTRTSYNEQFF TRBJ2-1 13 many . TRBV30
TGTGCCAGCACTTTACCAGGACTAGCGGGGGCCGGGGCCCAGTACTTC CASTLPGLAGAGAQYF TRBJ2-5 16 . TRBD2 TRBV5-6
TGTGCCCGGGGGCAGATGAGCTCCTACGAGCAGTACTTC CARGQMSSYEQYF TRBJ2-7 13 many . TRBV30
TGTGCCAGCAGTGAATTAGTGTCGGGGACCGGGGAGCTGTTTTTT CASSELVSGTGELFF TRBJ2-2 15 few . TRBV25-1
TGTGCCAGCAAGGACGGGACGGCAGTTGAGCCCCAGCATTTT CASKDGTAVEPQHF TRBJ1-5 14 many . TRBV2
TGTGCTAGTGGTCCGGGGTCCCCCGGGGAGCTGTTTTTT CASGPGSPGELFF TRBJ2-2 13 . . TRBV12-5
TGTGCCTGGAGTCGCGCGGGAGTGTGGGAGCAGTTCTTC CAWSRAGVWEQFF TRBJ2-1 13 many TRBD2 TRBV30
TGTGCCAGCAGCCCCACCGGGCGGGGCACCTACGAGCAGTACTTC CASSPTGRGTYEQYF TRBJ2-7 15 few . TRBV5-6
TGTGCCAGCAGTACCTCAAGGTGGCCGGGCGCGTACGAGCAGTACTTC CASSTSRWPGAYEQYF TRBJ2-7 16 many . TRBV6-1
TGTGCCAGCAGCCAAGGGAGATTCGGCACCGGGGAGCTGTTTTTT CASSQGRFGTGELFF TRBJ2-2 15 many . TRBV4-2
TGTGCCATCAGTGGGGTTAGCGGGAGGGCCACAGATACGCAGTATTTT CAISGVSGRATDTQYF TRBJ2-3 16 many TRBD2 TRBV10-3
TGTGCCAGCAGCTTAGCTTCCCGACACTACGAGCAGTACTTC CASSLASRHYEQYF TRBJ2-7 14 many . TRBV7-9
TGTGCCAGCAGCCAAGGGGTACGCTTGGGGACAGGGGGCACCGAGCAGTACTTC CASSQGVRLGTGGTEQYF TRBJ2-7 18 many TRBD1 TRBV3-1
TGTGCCAGCAGGTACAGGGGGCGAAACACCGGGGAGCTGTTTTTT CASRYRGRNTGELFF TRBJ2-2 15 many TRBD1 TRBV2
TGTGCCAGCACCAGGACGGAGACTAGCAATCAGCCCCAGCATTTT CASTRTETSNQPQHF TRBJ1-5 15 . . TRBV6-1
TGTGCCAGCAGCTTGAGTACGGGAGTAGTCTACGAGCAGTACTTC CASSLSTGVVYEQYF TRBJ2-7 15 few . TRBV7-9
TGTGCCAGCAGCCACCGACAGGGGCAGCAGTACTTC CASSHRQGQQYF TRBJ2-7 12 . TRBD1 TRBV7-9
TGTGCCAGCAACCCGGGGACAGCCTACAATGAGCAGTTCTTC CASNPGTAYNEQFF TRBJ2-1 14 many TRBD1 TRBV27
TGTGCCATCATGAAGGGAGGGGGAACAGATACGCAGTATTTT CAIMKGGGTDTQYF TRBJ2-3 14 . . TRBV10-3
TGTGCCACCAGCAGAGTGCCTGGACTAGCGGCCTCGAACACCGGGGAGCTGTTTTTT CATSRVPGLAASNTGELFF TRBJ2-2 19 . TRBD2 TRBV15
TGTGCCAGCAGCTTGTCGGCTAGCGGGAGGATTATACATGAGCAGTTCTTC CASSLSASGRIIHEQFF TRBJ2-1 17 many TRBD2 TRBV5-6
TGTGCCACCAGCAGAGATAAGATACTAGTTAGCAATCAGCCCCAGCATTTT CATSRDKILVSNQPQHF TRBJ1-5 17 many . TRBV15